The T cell receptor (beta chain) under discussion was sequenced for a study of beta chain features in type 1 diabetes. Study details: There was similarity between patients and healthy donors in age, gender and cell yields.

Of the isolated RNA, all was reverse transcribed, and so the sequenced material was expressed TCRB transcripts. Using immunoSEQ multiplex PCR, the repertoire was profiled, and TCRdb retains in-frame clones only, with some absent. Of under 450,000 clones in the sample, 14% were seen once. Using CD45RO/CCR7/CD25/CD127/CD95/CD27, CD4+ naive, central memory, regulatory and stem cell-like memory cells were sorted. Sorted cells reached over 95% purity in every population. The sample comprised naive CD4+ T cells from blood. The TCR comes from a man aged 25-45 years in good health.

CDR3 bases: TGTGCCTGGAATAGCGGGAGGTATAGCACAGATACGCAGTATTTT. Translated, it gives CAWNSGRYSTDTQYF. The rearrangement uses TRBV30 and TRBJ2-3; 10 nucleotides agree with TRBD2. Germline loops: CDR1 GTSNPN, CDR2 SVGIG (reference sequence). The junction had 4 bases not matched to a gene; V was cut back by 4 bases and J by 0 bases. This CDR3 is built from 15 residues.